What follows are 21 T cell receptor beta chains derived from one specimen sequenced in a study of T-cell reconstitution after alpha-beta-depleted transplantation in children. Unique molecular identifiers were incorporated during preparation of the TCRbeta library. Using its own MiXCR run on the PCR reads, TCRdb lists one record per CDR3 protein. The sample shows over 200,000 distinct CDR3 sequences, approximately 9% of them seen only once. Specimen: PBMCs from the stem cell graft donor, collected from the stem cell graft. The receptors derive from a human donor who donated a stem cell graft to a child with acute lymphoblastic leukemia.

This clonotype was recorded many times. The rearrangement uses TRBV6-5 and TRBJ2-1; a possible D gene is TRBD2 (6 bases). The CDR3 extends over 13 amino acids. The V gene's germline CDR1 is MNHEY and CDR2 SVGAGI. Trimming shortened V by 8 bases and J by 2 bases, and 10 bases separated the two germline ends. DNA of the CDR3: TGTGCCAGCGCTGGCGGGGCCTACAATGAGCAGTTCTTC. This encodes CASAGGAYNEQFF.

This clonotype was counted only a few times. J is TRBJ2-7 and V is TRBV7-2; D perhaps matches TRBD1 (5 bases). With 5 bases removed from V and 3 bases from J, the gap between germline ends came to 14 bases. Germline V gene sequence: CDR1 SGHTA, CDR2 FQGNSA. This CDR3 comprises 14 residues. Written as DNA, the CDR3 is TGTGCCAGCAGCCCCCCCGGGCAGGGCTACGAGCAGTACTTC. It translates to CASSPPGQGYEQYF.

The table lists this clonotype with a few counts. This chain uses TRBV12-3 or TRBV12-4 with TRBJ2-1, with D tentatively TRBD2 (5 bases). The CDR3 sequence is 14 residues long. V lost 3 bases, J lost 9 bases, and 15 bases lay in between. CDR3 loop: CASSLSSKGGEQFF. The CDR3, as DNA: TGTGCCAGCAGTTTGTCTAGCAAGGGCGGTGAGCAGTTCTTC.

The CDR3 is CASSLSGRAEAFF. In nucleotides, the CDR3 is TGTGCCAGCAGTTTATCGGGCCGGGCTGAAGCTTTCTTT. The chain joins TRBV12-3 or TRBV12-4 to TRBJ1-1; D gene unclear. The CDR3 is 13 amino acids. Trimming took 2 bases from V and 6 from J, leaving 10 bases between them.

Only a few counts were recorded for this clonotype. V and J are TRBV4-1 and TRBJ1-4; D possibly corresponds to TRBD1 (5 bases). There are 16 residues in the CDR3. Trimming stripped 0 bases from V and 5 bases from J, with 13 bases between. The V gene's germline CDR1 is MGHRA and CDR2 YSYEKL. The CDR3 DNA follows: TGCGCCAGCAGCCAAGATATGCAGGGCGGGAATGAAAAACTGTTTTTT. Its protein is CASSQDMQGGNEKLFF.

This clonotype came up many times. The J gene is TRBJ1-4, the V gene TRBV7-9; D is uncertain. Germline assignment: CDR1 SEHNR and CDR2 FQNEAQ (reference sequence). The CDR3 covers 14 residues. The V gene lost 4 bases and the J gene lost 6 bases, with 12 bases spanning the gap. CDR3 in DNA: TGTGCCAGCAGCTCCGCCGCCGAGGATGAAAAACTGTTTTTT. Its protein product is CASSSAAEDEKLFF.

The table lists this clonotype with many counts. The J gene is TRBJ1-1, the V gene TRBV3-1; D ambiguous. The CDR3 consists of 14 residues. Germline values: CDR1 LGHDT, CDR2 YNNKEL (reference sequence). V shed 2 bases and J shed 5 bases, with 12 bases lying between them. CDR3 DNA sequence: TGTGCCAGCAGCCAAAGGGCCCCGATAACTGAAGCTTTCTTT. This gives the protein CASSQRAPITEAFF.

The chain combines TRBV27 with TRBJ2-7; D remains unclear. Per germline, CDR1 MNHEY and CDR2 SMNVEV (reference sequence). The CDR3 totals 15 residues. V was pared by 3 bases and J by 2 bases, with 14 bases between. The CDR3 here is CASSLVKQIPYEQYF. CDR3 coding DNA: TGTGCCAGCAGTTTGGTGAAACAAATCCCCTACGAGCAGTACTTC.

This clonotype has more than one count but fewer than ten. V gene TRBV5-1 combines with J gene TRBJ1-4; a possible D gene is TRBD1 (6 bases). Germline CDR1 SGHRS, CDR2 YFSETQ. V was clipped by 5 bases and J by 7 bases, with 9 bases between them. CDR3 length: 12 residues. This CDR3 reads CASRGTREKLFF. In nucleotides, the CDR3 is TGCGCCAGCAGGGGGACACGTGAAAAACTGTTTTTT.

In its sample, this clonotype was seen many times. The rearrangement links TRBV2 to TRBJ1-1, with 8 bases lining up with TRBD1. The CDR3 runs to 17 residues. V dropped 7 bases and J dropped 0; count of bases not matched to a gene: 13. The germline CDR1 and CDR2 sequences are SNHLY and FYNNEI. CDR3 in DNA: TGTGCCAGCAACCTCCCGGGGGCAGGGGGCTTGAACACTGAAGCTTTCTTT. Translation gives CASNLPGAGGLNTEAFF.

The chain combines TRBV18 with TRBJ1-2, with D perhaps matching TRBD1 (5 bases). The V gene lost 3 bases and the J gene lost 2 bases, with 13 bases spanning the gap. Germline CDR1 KGHSH, CDR2 LQKENI. The CDR3 totals 15 residues. CDR3 nucleotide sequence: TGTGCCAGCTCACCGACCGGGGCAGTCAACTATGGCTACACCTTC. Translated: CASSPTGAVNYGYTF.

In this sample, this clonotype turned up many times. V and J are TRBV6-4 and TRBJ2-3, with 7 bases lining up with TRBD2. The CDR3 has 15 residues. V was pared by 5 bases and J by 0 bases, with 5 bases of the junction left unmatched. Germline values: CDR1 MRHNA, CDR2 SNTAGT. CDR3 sequence: CASSRSGESTDTQYF. The DNA of the CDR3 is TGTGCCAGCAGTCGGAGCGGGGAGAGCACAGATACGCAGTATTTT.

The genes are TRBV20-1 and TRBJ2-3; D is unresolved. The CDR3 totals 14 residues. Germline CDR1 reads DFQATT; CDR2 reads SNEGSKA (reference sequence). The CDR3 DNA sequence: TGCAGCGCAACCCCTTCAGCAAACACAGATACGCAGTATTTT. Translating gives CSATPSANTDTQYF.

This clonotype was counted a few times. The genes are TRBV7-2 and TRBJ2-1; the D gene is possibly TRBD1 (5 bases). There are 13 residues in the CDR3. The V gene's germline CDR1 is SGHTA and CDR2 FQGNSA. V lost 2 bases and J lost 7, with 9 bases in between. This CDR3 is CASSLRGRNEQFF. Here the CDR3 DNA reads TGTGCCAGCAGCTTAAGGGGCCGAAATGAGCAGTTCTTC.

This clonotype was seen ten or more times. The chain recombines TRBV2 with TRBJ1-5; the D is unclear. This CDR3 has 13 residues. The V end was cut by 2 bases, the J end by 4 bases, with 6 bases between. Germline CDR1 reads SNHLY; CDR2 reads FYNNEI. CDR3 sequence (DNA): TGTGCCAGCAGTGAAAGGGAAAATCAGCCCCAGCATTTT. As protein: CASSERENQPQHF.

V is TRBV10-3 and J is TRBJ2-7; a weak D match, TRBD1 (7 bases). Germline V CDR1 and CDR2: ENHRY, SYGVKD. CDR3 length equals 15 residues. V lost 0 bases to trimming and J lost 3 bases, with 12 bases between them. The CDR3 DNA is TGTGCCATCAGTGAGTCGGTCAGGGGGGACTACGAGCAGTACTTC. This codes for CAISESVRGDYEQYF.

This chain links TRBV12-3 or TRBV12-4 with TRBJ2-7; the match to TRBD1 covers 7 bases. V shed 7 bases, J shed 5 bases, and the junction held 11 bases outside the gene matches. This CDR3 comprises 14 residues. The CDR3 DNA sequence: TGTGCCAGCAACCTGAACAGGGGCGTCCACGAGCAGTACTTC. It yields the protein CASNLNRGVHEQYF.

This sequence joins TRBV5-1 and TRBJ2-7; D might be TRBD1 (6 bases). Trimming removed 1 base at V and 5 bases at J, with 16 bases between. This CDR3 comprises 15 residues. Germline CDR1 and CDR2: SGHRS and YFSETQ. The CDR3 DNA reads as TGCGCCAGCAGCTTGCTCGTACAGGGCGGCGACGAGCAGTACTTC. Encoded protein: CASSLLVQGGDEQYF.

This clonotype was observed a handful of times. V and J are TRBV7-8 and TRBJ2-1; D assignment may be TRBD1 or TRBD2 (5 bases each). Trimming cost V 6 bases and J 10 bases, with 13 bases left between them. This CDR3 has 12 residues. Germline V gene sequence: CDR1 SGHVS, CDR2 FQNEAQ. The CDR3 reads CASSPGAQEQFF. The CDR3 bases are TGTGCCAGCAGTCCCGGGGCACAGGAGCAGTTCTTC. The complete variable domain, with remaining parts taken from reference TRBV7-8 and TRBJ2-1, reads GAGVSQSPRYKVAKRGQDVALRCDPISGHVSLFWYQQALGQGPEFLTYFQNEAQLDKSGLPSDRFFAERPEGSVSTLKIQRTQQEDSAVYLCASSPGAQEQFFGPGTRLTVL.

This clonotype was detected once. The V gene is TRBV6-2 or TRBV6-3, the J gene TRBJ2-7; 8 bases fit TRBD1. The CDR3 has 13 amino acids. The J segment lost 6 bases and the V segment lost 6 bases, leaving 7 bases of the junction unmatched. The germline V gene encodes CDR1 MNHEY and CDR2 SVGEGT. In DNA form, the CDR3 reads TGTGCCAGCAGCTCCGGGACAGGTCCCGAGCAGTACTTC. Protein product: CASSSGTGPEQYF.

The J gene is TRBJ1-1, the V gene TRBV12-3 or TRBV12-4; 8 nucleotides line up with TRBD1. The length of the CDR3 is 15 residues. V shed 6 bases, J shed 4 bases, and the junction held 10 bases outside the gene matches. The CDR3 spells CASRSLPTGATEAFF. CDR3 DNA sequence: TGTGCCAGCAGATCCCTTCCGACAGGGGCCACTGAAGCTTTCTTT.